The rows below give T cell receptor beta chains drawn from one sample of a study of blood T cell repertoires in COVID-19. The assay was immunoSEQ multiplex PCR, and TCRdb's table has in-frame clones only and misses some. The table shows 100,000 to 150,000 clones, with approximately 90% occurring only once. The sequencing input was peripheral blood. The source of these receptors is a man between 50 and 59 years old with COVID-19, enrolled during active disease. Both conserved end residues are part of each CDR3. A D gene is named only where the DNA matches it firmly. The size of a clone is reported for some rows only, either as once, few or many, or as a class for expanded clones.

J gene | D gene | clone size | CDR3 length | V gene | CDR3 protein | CDR3 DNA
TRBJ2-5 | TRBD1 | . | 15 | TRBV5-1 | CASSLRTGGQETQYF | TGCGCCAGCAGCTTGCGGACAGGGGGCCAAGAGACCCAGTACTTC
TRBJ2-7 | . | . | 16 | TRBV11-2 | CASSLIAGPRGYEQYF | TGTGCCAGCAGCCTAATAGCAGGTCCCCGGGGCTACGAGCAGTACTTC
TRBJ1-2 | . | . | 13 | TRBV2 | CASTRGQGKGYTF | TGTGCCAGCACCCGTGGTCAGGGGAAGGGCTACACCTTC
TRBJ2-3 | . | . | 13 | TRBV29-1 | CSVVGGTTDTQYF | TGCAGCGTTGTAGGCGGGACCACAGATACGCAGTATTTT
TRBJ2-3 | TRBD2 | . | 16 | TRBV18 | CASSPGLAGYTDTQYF | TGTGCCAGCTCACCGGGACTAGCGGGTTACACAGATACGCAGTATTTT
TRBJ1-5 | TRBD1 | . | 14 | TRBV6-1 | CASSEPDREQPQHF | TGTGCCAGCAGTGAACCCGACAGGGAGCAGCCCCAGCATTTT
TRBJ2-7 | TRBD2 | . | 14 | TRBV27 | CASSWASGTYEQYF | TGTGCCAGCAGTTGGGCTAGCGGTACCTACGAGCAGTACTTC
TRBJ1-5 | TRBD1 | once | 13 | TRBV18 | CASSLGGQEPQHF | TGTGCCAGCTCACTAGGGGGCCAGGAGCCCCAGCATTTT
TRBJ1-4 | . | . | 13 | TRBV28 | CASFSRGWEKLFF | TGTGCAAGTTTTAGTAGGGGTTGGGAAAAACTGTTTTTT
TRBJ2-3 | TRBD1 | once | 17 | TRBV7-3 | CASSLTRGRRSTDTQYF | TGTGCCAGCAGCTTAACGAGGGGGCGGAGAAGCACAGATACGCAGTATTTT
TRBJ2-1 | . | . | 14 | TRBV27 | CASSARLEVGEQFF | TGTGCCAGCAGCGCGAGACTAGAGGTGGGTGAGCAGTTCTTC
TRBJ2-6 | . | . | 15 | TRBV2 | CASSSTGTGANVLTF | TGTGCCAGCAGTTCCACAGGGACTGGGGCCAACGTCCTGACTTTC
TRBJ2-3 | TRBD2 | . | 18 | TRBV13 | CASSSILAGGSVADTQYF | TGTGCCAGCAGCTCGATACTAGCGGGAGGGTCGGTGGCAGATACGCAGTATTTT
TRBJ2-1 | . | . | 13 | TRBV2 | CASSEARGGEQFF | TGTGCCAGCAGTGAAGCGCGAGGAGGTGAGCAGTTCTTC
TRBJ2-5 | TRBD2 | . | 16 | TRBV11-2 | CASSLELAGGGETQYF | TGTGCCAGCAGCTTAGAACTAGCGGGAGGGGGGGAGACCCAGTACTTC
TRBJ2-1 | . | . | 11 | TRBV3-1/TRBV3-2 | CASLDRGEQFF | TGTGCCAGCCTCGATAGGGGTGAGCAGTTCTTC
TRBJ1-5 | TRBD1 | . | 17 | TRBV7-9 | CASSSIRQGAGNQPQHF | TGTGCCAGCAGCTCCATTAGACAGGGGGCGGGCAATCAGCCCCAGCATTTT
TRBJ2-5 | TRBD1 | . | 14 | TRBV11-2 | CASSPQGAKETQYF | TGTGCCAGCAGCCCGCAGGGGGCGAAGGAGACCCAGTACTTC
TRBJ1-2 | . | . | 14 | TRBV29-1 | CSVEAGGISYGYTF | TGCAGCGTTGAAGCGGGGGGGATTAGCTATGGCTACACCTTC
TRBJ2-2 | TRBD2 | . | 15 | TRBV30 | CAWKLAGLNTGELFF | TGTGCCTGGAAACTAGCGGGACTGAACACCGGGGAGCTGTTTTTT
TRBJ2-1 | . | . | 16 | TRBV5-4 | CASSLTPSSQGNEQFF | TGTGCCAGCAGCTTGACCCCCTCATCTCAGGGTAATGAGCAGTTCTTC
TRBJ1-2 | TRBD1 | . | 12 | TRBV28 | CASSLDRVGYTF | TGTGCCAGCAGTCTCGACAGGGTGGGTTACACCTTC
TRBJ2-1 | . | . | 13 | TRBV14 | CASSQEYPNEQFF | TGTGCCAGCAGCCAAGAATATCCGAATGAGCAGTTCTTC
TRBJ2-1 | . | . | 11 | TRBV7-2 | CASSFAHEQFF | TGTGCCAGCAGCTTCGCGCATGAGCAGTTCTTC
TRBJ2-5 | . | . | 15 | TRBV19 | CASSIRHRVQETQYF | TGTGCCAGTAGTATTCGTCACCGGGTCCAGGAGACCCAGTACTTC
TRBJ2-6 | . | . | 15 | TRBV7-2 | CASSPGGAGANVLTF | TGTGCCAGCAGCCCCGGCGGAGCTGGGGCCAACGTCCTGACTTTC
TRBJ2-3 | TRBD2 | . | 16 | TRBV5-1 | CASSLEGLVSADTQYF | TGCGCCAGCAGCTTGGAGGGACTAGTTTCAGCAGATACGCAGTATTTT
TRBJ2-3 | . | . | 14 | TRBV24-1 | CATSPTSGTDTQYF | TGTGCCACCAGTCCGACATCTGGCACAGATACGCAGTATTTT
TRBJ1-1 | TRBD1 | few | 13 | TRBV5-5 | CASSRQGNTEAFF | TGTGCCAGCAGCCGACAGGGGAACACTGAAGCTTTCTTT
TRBJ2-3 | . | . | 12 | TRBV12-3/TRBV12-4 | CASSPKTDTQYF | TGTGCCAGCAGCCCTAAGACAGATACGCAGTATTTT
TRBJ1-1 | TRBD1 | once | 15 | TRBV25-1 | CASSTYGQGNTEAFF | TGTGCCAGCAGTACCTATGGACAGGGCAACACTGAAGCTTTCTTT
TRBJ2-7 | TRBD1 | . | 16 | TRBV4-3 | CASSHAWDRGIGEQYF | TGCGCCAGCAGCCACGCATGGGACAGGGGGATCGGCGAGCAGTACTTC
TRBJ1-5 | TRBD1 | . | 14 | TRBV7-2 | CASSSGQGNQPQHF | TGTGCCAGCAGCTCCGGACAGGGCAATCAGCCCCAGCATTTT
TRBJ1-4 | . | . | 15 | TRBV29-1 | CSVVGSGRGNEKLFF | TGCAGCGTTGTGGGCAGCGGACGTGGTAATGAAAAACTGTTTTTT
TRBJ1-5 | TRBD1 | . | 17 | TRBV27 | CASSSNTGTGSNQPQHF | TGTGCCAGCAGTTCGAACACCGGGACAGGGAGCAATCAGCCCCAGCATTTT
TRBJ2-5 | TRBD1 | once | 14 | TRBV7-2 | CASSLAGGEETQYF | TGTGCCAGCAGCTTAGCAGGGGGCGAAGAGACCCAGTACTTC
TRBJ2-5 | . | . | 13 | TRBV10-3 | CAISHVAEETQYF | TGTGCCATCAGTCACGTAGCGGAAGAGACCCAGTACTTC
TRBJ1-2 | TRBD1 | . | 15 | TRBV5-6 | CASSLLGQLDYGYTF | TGTGCCAGCAGCTTGTTGGGACAGTTAGACTATGGCTACACCTTC
TRBJ2-5 | TRBD2 | . | 15 | TRBV5-1 | CASSSSTSGSETQYF | TGCGCCAGCAGCTCTTCGACTAGCGGGAGTGAGACCCAGTACTTC
TRBJ2-2 | TRBD2 | . | 15 | TRBV5-1 | CASSRLAVNTGELFF | TGCGCCAGCAGCCGTCTAGCGGTGAACACCGGGGAGCTGTTTTTT